This T cell receptor beta chain is from a study of T cell changes during pregnancy in multiple sclerosis (dated by TCRdb to the late 2010s). Background on the whole study: In women with multiple sclerosis, the researchers looked at how the T cell repertoire shifted as pregnancy progressed.

About this clone: The antigen it recognizes is unknown. Base qualities are not at hand, and no much larger clone is one base apart.

As encoded in the germline V gene (reference sequence), CDR1 is MNHEY while CDR2 is SMNVEV. From the cysteine through the phenylalanine, the CDR3 covers 15 amino acids. This entry keeps only the CDR3 DNA: 45 bases, framed from base 1. V is trimmed back by 1 base and J by 5 bases, and the junction contains 6 bases that no gene match accounts for. Library creation used the immunoSEQ multiplex PCR assay. TCRdb obtained this table from immuneACCESS and retained in-frame rearrangements with V and J assigned. These tables miss some clones; where compared with another copy, unresolved V genes account for less than half of the shortfall, and the remainder is unexplained. This sample has about 64,000 clones in its table, and 90% of those were observed once. Less than 2.5% of the sample rests with the top ten.

The source material was peripheral blood, sampled in the second trimester of pregnancy. The clonotype was recovered from a female donor in good health, enrolled as a control in a pregnancy study. The chain is assembled from TRBV27 and TRBJ2-3; TRBD1 fits 7 bases in the junction. The DNA is TGTGCCAGCAGTTTATTGGCAGGGGGTGGAGATACGCAGTATTTT. Translated, it reads CASSLLAGGGDTQYF.